What follows describes a single T cell receptor (beta chain). Its antigen is currently unknown. The source of the sample is a study of T cell responses to AZD1222 COVID-19 vaccine. Notes on the study in general: Seropositive status at baseline applied to only six AZD1222 recipients. Once two AZD1222 doses were given, Spike-specific TCR breadth and depth went up.

Here immunoSEQ multiplex PCR was the method, and the copy in TCRdb shows in-frame clones only, minus some. The sample consists of 110,000 or so clones, around 87% of them appearing once. CDR3 length: 13 amino acids. Germline CDR1 is SGHTA and CDR2 is FQGNSA. V was clipped by 4 bases and J by 2 bases, with 3 bases between them. This sequence joins TRBV7-2 and TRBJ1-6; D is uncertain. This material consisted of peripheral blood, taken on day 0 of AZD1222 vaccination. This clonotype was sampled from an adult in good health. The CDR3 here is CASSSTYNSPLHF. The DNA of the CDR3 is TGTGCCAGCAGCTCTACCTATAATTCACCCCTCCACTTT.